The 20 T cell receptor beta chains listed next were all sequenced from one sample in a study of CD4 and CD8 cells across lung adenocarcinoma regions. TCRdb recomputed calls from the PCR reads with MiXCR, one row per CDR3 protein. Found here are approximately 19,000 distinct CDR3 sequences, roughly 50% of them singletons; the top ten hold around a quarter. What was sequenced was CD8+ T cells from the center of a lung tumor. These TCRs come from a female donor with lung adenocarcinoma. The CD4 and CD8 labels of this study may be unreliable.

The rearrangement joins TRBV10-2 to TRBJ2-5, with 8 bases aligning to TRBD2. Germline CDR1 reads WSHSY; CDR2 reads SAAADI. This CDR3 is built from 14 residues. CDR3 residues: CAGSGGGDGDTQYF. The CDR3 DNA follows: TGCGCGGGCAGCGGGGGCGGGGACGGGGATACCCAGTACTTC.

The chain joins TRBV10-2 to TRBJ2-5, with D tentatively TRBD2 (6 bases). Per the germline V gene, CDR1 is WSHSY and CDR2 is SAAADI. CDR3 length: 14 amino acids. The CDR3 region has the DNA TGCGCGGGGAGCGAGGGCGGGGACGAGGATACCCAGTACTTC. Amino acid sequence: CAGSEGGDEDTQYF.

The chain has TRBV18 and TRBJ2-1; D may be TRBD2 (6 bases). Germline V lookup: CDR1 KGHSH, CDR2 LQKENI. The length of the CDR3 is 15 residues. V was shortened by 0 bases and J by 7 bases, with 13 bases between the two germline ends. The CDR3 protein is CASSPPELALNEQFF. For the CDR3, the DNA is TGTGCCAGCTCACCACCGGAACTAGCCCTAAATGAGCAGTTCTTC.

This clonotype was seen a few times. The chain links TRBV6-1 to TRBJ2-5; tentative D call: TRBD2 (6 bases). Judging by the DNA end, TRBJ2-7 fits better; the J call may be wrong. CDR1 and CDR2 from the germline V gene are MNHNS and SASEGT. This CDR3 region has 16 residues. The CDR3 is CASSERRGPFSYEQYF. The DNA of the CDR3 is TGTGCCAGCAGTGAAAGGAGGGGCCCTTTCTCCTACGAGCAGTACTTC.

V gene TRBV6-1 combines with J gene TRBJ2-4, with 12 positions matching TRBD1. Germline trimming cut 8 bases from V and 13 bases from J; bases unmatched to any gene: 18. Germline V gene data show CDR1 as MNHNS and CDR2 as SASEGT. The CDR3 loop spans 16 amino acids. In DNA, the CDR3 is TGTGCCAGCGCGGGGGACAGGGGGCGTGACAAAGACACCCAGTACTTC. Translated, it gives CASAGDRGRDKDTQYF.

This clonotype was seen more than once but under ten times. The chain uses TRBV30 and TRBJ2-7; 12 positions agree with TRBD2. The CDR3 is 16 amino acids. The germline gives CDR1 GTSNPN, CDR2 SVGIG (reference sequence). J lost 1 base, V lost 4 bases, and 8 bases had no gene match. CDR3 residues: CAWNERLAGVSYEQYF. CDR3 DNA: TGTGCCTGGAATGAAAGACTAGCGGGAGTATCCTACGAGCAGTACTTC. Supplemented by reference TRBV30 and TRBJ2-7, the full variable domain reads SQTIHQWPATLVQPVGSPLSLECTVEGTSNPNLYWYRQAAGRGLQLLFYSVGIGQISSEVPQNLSASRPQDRQFILSSKKLLLSDSGFYLCAWNERLAGVSYEQYFGPGTRLTVT.

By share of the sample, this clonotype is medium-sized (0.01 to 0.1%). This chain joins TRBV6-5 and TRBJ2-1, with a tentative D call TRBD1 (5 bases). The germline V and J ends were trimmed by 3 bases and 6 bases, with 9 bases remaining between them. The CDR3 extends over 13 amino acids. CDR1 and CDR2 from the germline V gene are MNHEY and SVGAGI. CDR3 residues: CASSYRQGNEQFF. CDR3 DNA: TGTGCCAGCAGTTATAGGCAGGGCAATGAGCAGTTCTTC.

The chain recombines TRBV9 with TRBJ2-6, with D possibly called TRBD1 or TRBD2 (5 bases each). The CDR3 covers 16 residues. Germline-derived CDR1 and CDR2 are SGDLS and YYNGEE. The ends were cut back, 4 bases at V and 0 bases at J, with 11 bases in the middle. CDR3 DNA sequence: TGTGCCAGCAGCCCGGGACCCATCTCTGGGGCCAACGTCCTGACTTTC. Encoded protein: CASSPGPISGANVLTF.

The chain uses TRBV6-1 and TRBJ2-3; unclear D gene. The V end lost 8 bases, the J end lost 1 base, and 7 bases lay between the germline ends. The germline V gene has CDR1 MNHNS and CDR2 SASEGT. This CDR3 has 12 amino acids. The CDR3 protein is CASATGTDTQYF. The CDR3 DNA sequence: TGTGCCAGCGCGACGGGCACAGATACGCAGTATTTT.

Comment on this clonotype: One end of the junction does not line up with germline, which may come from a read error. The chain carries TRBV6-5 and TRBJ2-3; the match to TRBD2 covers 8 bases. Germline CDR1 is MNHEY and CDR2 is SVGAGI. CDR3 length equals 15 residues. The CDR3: CASSFSGGSTDAQYF. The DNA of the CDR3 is TGTGCCAGCAGTTTCTCGGGAGGGAGCACAGATGCGCAGTACTTT.

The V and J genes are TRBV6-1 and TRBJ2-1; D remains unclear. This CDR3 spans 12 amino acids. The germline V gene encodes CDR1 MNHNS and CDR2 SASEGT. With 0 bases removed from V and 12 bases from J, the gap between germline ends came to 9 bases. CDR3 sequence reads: CASSEAGSRQFF. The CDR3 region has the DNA TGTGCCAGCAGTGAAGCGGGCAGTCGGCAGTTCTTC.

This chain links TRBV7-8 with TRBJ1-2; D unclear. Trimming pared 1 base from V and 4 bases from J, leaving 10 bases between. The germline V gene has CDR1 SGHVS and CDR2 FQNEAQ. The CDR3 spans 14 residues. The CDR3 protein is CASSLGDTSYGYTF. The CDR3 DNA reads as TGTGCCAGCAGCTTAGGAGACACCAGCTATGGCTACACCTTC.

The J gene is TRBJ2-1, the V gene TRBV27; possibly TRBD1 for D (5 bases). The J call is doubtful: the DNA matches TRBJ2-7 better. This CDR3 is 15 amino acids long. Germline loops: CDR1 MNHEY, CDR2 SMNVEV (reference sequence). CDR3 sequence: CASSLVWGQFYEQYF. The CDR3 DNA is TGTGCCAGCAGTTTAGTCTGGGGCCAGTTCTACGAGCAGTACTTC.

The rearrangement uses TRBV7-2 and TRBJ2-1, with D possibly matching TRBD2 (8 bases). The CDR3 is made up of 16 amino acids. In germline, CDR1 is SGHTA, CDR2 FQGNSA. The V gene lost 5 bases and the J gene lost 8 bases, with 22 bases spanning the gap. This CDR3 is CASSLRMTGGGDEQFF. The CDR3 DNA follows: TGTGCCAGCAGCCTCCGTATGACGGGAGGGGGCGATGAGCAGTTCTTC. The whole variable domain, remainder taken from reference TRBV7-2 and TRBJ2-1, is GAGVSQSPSNKVTEKGKDVELRCDPISGHTALYWYRQSLGQGLEFLIYFQGNSAPDKSGLPSDRFSAERTGGSVSTLTIQRTQQEDSAVYLCASSLRMTGGGDEQFFGPGTRLTVL.

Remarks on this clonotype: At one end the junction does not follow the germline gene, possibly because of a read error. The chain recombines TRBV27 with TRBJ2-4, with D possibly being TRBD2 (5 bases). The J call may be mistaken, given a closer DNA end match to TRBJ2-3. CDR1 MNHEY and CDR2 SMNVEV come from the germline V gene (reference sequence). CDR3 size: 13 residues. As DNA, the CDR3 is TGTGCCACGCGGGTGAGCGCGAAAGATACTCAGTATTTT. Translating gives CATRVSAKDTQYF.

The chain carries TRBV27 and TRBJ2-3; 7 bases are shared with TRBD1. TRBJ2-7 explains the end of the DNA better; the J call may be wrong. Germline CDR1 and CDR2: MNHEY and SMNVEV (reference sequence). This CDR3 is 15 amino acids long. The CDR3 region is CASRQGVGVTDTQYF. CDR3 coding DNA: TGTGCCAGCAGGCAGGGGGTAGGAGTCACAGATACGCAGTACTTC.

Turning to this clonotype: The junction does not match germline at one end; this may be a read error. The CDR3 loop reads CARGLGAKDIQYF. The CDR3, as DNA: TGTGCCAGGGGGCTGGGAGCGAAAGACATTCAGTACTTT. This chain joins TRBV11-3 and TRBJ2-4; D tentatively reads TRBD1 or TRBD2 (5 bases each). This CDR3 region has 13 residues. From germline, CDR1 is SGHNT and CDR2 YENEEA.

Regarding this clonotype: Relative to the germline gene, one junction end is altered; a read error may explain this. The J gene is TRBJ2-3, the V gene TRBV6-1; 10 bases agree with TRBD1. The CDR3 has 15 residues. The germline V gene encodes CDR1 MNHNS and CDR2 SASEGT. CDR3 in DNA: TGTGCCAGCAGTCGGCCGGGACAGGGGCGGGAGATTCATCTTTTC. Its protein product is CASSRPGQGREIHLF.

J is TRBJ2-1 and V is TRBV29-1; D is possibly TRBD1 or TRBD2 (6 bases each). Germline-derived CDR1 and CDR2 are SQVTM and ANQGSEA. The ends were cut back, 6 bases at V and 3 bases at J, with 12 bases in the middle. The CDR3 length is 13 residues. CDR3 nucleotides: TGCAGCGTCGGGGGCAGGGACTACAATGAGCAGTTCTTC. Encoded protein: CSVGGRDYNEQFF.

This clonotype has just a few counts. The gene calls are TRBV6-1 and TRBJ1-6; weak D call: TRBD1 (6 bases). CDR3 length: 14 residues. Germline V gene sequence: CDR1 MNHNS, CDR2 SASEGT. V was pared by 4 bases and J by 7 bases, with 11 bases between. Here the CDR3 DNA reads TGTGCCAGCAGTGGAGAGGGGGAAAATTCACCCCTCCACTTT. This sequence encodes CASSGEGENSPLHF.